The 14 T cell receptor beta chains listed next were all sequenced from one sample in a study of CDR3 diversity in severe acne. TCRdb redid the calling of the PCR reads with MiXCR, one entry per CDR3 protein. This table has fewer than 90,000 distinct CDR3 sequences, about 53% appearing once. The specimen sequenced was blood. The receptors were gathered from a male donor with severe acne vulgaris.

With regard to this clonotype: Compared with germline, one end of the junction differs, possibly owing to a read error. This chain links TRBV15 with TRBJ1-6, with D tentatively TRBD1 (5 bases). This CDR3 region has 19 residues. Germline-derived CDR1 and CDR2 are LNHNV and YYDKDF (reference sequence). CDR3 loop: CDTSSPGPSTQGYNSPLHF. The CDR3 nucleotides read TGTGACACCAGCAGCCCGGGACCCTCGACCCAGGGCTATAATTCACCCCTCCACTTT.

Worth noting for this clonotype: Since the CDR3 does not end with the conserved phenylalanine or tryptophan, this likely comes from a read error. V gene TRBV6-5 combines with J gene TRBJ1-5; perhaps TRBD1 as D (5 bases). V shed 7 bases and J shed 2 bases, with 6 bases lying between them. The CDR3 consists of 12 residues. Germline V lookup: CDR1 MNHEY, CDR2 SVGAGI. The CDR3 protein is CASKTGNQPQHL. CDR3 nucleotides: TGTGCCAGCAAGACAGGCAATCAGCCCCAGCATCTT.

This clonotype was found a few times. The gene calls are TRBV4-1 and TRBJ2-7; D is unresolved. Looked up from germline, CDR1 is MGHRA and CDR2 is YSYEKL. Deletions cut 1 base from V and 1 base from J, with 5 bases between. The CDR3 is 13 amino acids. The CDR3 spells CASSQARSYEQYF. The CDR3 bases are TGCGCCAGCAGCCAAGCAAGATCCTACGAGCAGTACTTC.

Many counts were recorded for this clonotype. The chain is built from TRBV5-6 and TRBJ2-3, with 9 nucleotides matching TRBD2. CDR1 is SGHDT, CDR2 YYEEEE, per germline. The CDR3 extends over 15 amino acids. V gave up 0 bases and J gave up 3 bases; unmatched junction bases: 2. The CDR3 bases are TGTGCCAGCAGCTTGGCTAGCGGGACTACAGATACGCAGTATTTT. This translates into CASSLASGTTDTQYF.

Only one count was recorded for this clonotype. The chain links TRBV5-4 to TRBJ2-2; no clear D gene. This CDR3 spans 14 amino acids. V shed 3 bases and J shed 1 base, with 7 bases lying between them. Germline CDR1 and CDR2: SGHNT and YYREEE (reference sequence). CDR3 amino acids: CASSSYLNTGELFF. The CDR3 region has the DNA TGTGCCAGCAGCTCTTACTTGAACACCGGGGAGCTGTTTTTT.

V is TRBV7-8 and J is TRBJ2-2; perhaps TRBD1 as D (6 bases). V was clipped by 4 bases and J by 5 bases, with 8 bases between them. CDR1 and CDR2 from the germline V gene are SGHVS and FQNEAQ. This CDR3 region has 13 residues. CDR3 in amino acids: CASSWQGTGELFF. CDR3 in DNA: TGTGCCAGCAGCTGGCAGGGGACCGGGGAGCTGTTTTTT.

The sample holds many counts of this clonotype. The rearrangement links TRBV7-2 to TRBJ1-5; 8 bases are shared with TRBD1. This CDR3 region has 14 residues. Losses at the gene ends were 6 bases for V and 6 bases for J; bases not matched to a gene: 7. Germline values: CDR1 SGHTA, CDR2 FQGNSA. CDR3 sequence: CASSLRQGSQPQHF. The DNA of the CDR3 is TGTGCCAGCAGTCTTCGACAGGGGAGTCAGCCCCAGCATTTT. The variable domain in full, with the rest retrieved from reference TRBV7-2 and TRBJ1-5, is GAGVSQSPSNKVTEKGKDVELRCDPISGHTALYWYRQSLGQGLEFLIYFQGNSAPDKSGLPSDRFSAERTGGSVSTLTIQRTQQEDSAVYLCASSLRQGSQPQHFGDGTRLSIL.

The CDR3 loop is CATGDNYGYTF. CDR3 coding DNA: TGTGCCACAGGGGATAACTATGGCTACACCTTC. The chain carries TRBV24-1 and TRBJ1-2, with TRBD1 as a possible D gene (5 bases). Germline V gene lookup returns CDR1 KGHDR and CDR2 SFDVKD. V dropped 10 bases and J dropped 1 base, with 6 bases sitting between them. This CDR3 has 11 amino acids.

On this clonotype itself: One end of the junction varies from germline; a read error may be responsible. The V gene is TRBV5-1, the J gene TRBJ2-2; 10 bases line up with TRBD2. The CDR3 covers 15 residues. CDR1 and CDR2 (germline): SGHRS, YFSETQ. As DNA, the CDR3 is TGCGCCAGCACCTTGAGGACTAGCGGCACCGGGGAGCTGTTTTTT. The encoded protein is CASTLRTSGTGELFF.

This rearrangement joins TRBV10-3 to TRBJ1-6; TRBD1 matches at 9 bases. J was trimmed by 9 bases and V by 10 bases; bases with no gene match: 19. The CDR3 is made up of 17 amino acids. The germline gives CDR1 ENHRY, CDR2 SYGVKD. This chain's CDR3 is CASRSSWDRAGGSPLHF. As DNA, the CDR3 is TGTGCCAGCAGATCGAGCTGGGACAGGGCAGGCGGTTCACCCCTCCACTTT.

A word on this clonotype: This may stem from a read error, because a much larger clone lies one nucleotide away. V is TRBV7-2 and J is TRBJ2-3; maybe TRBD2 (6 bases). This CDR3 is 15 amino acids long. Trimming took 3 bases from V and 4 from J, leaving 14 bases between them. Germline CDR1 is SGHTA and CDR2 is FQGNSA. DNA of the CDR3: TGTGCCAGCAGCTTCGGGGGTCAATCCGCAGATACGCAGTATTTT. It encodes CASSFGGQSADTQYF. Full variable domain (remainder filled in from reference TRBV7-2 and TRBJ2-3): GAGVSQSPSNKVTEKGKDVELRCDPISGHTALYWYRQSLGQGLEFLIYFQGNSAPDKSGLPSDRFSAERTGGSVSTLTIQRTQQEDSAVYLCASSFGGQSADTQYFGPGTRLTVL.

This clonotype was seen a few times. The chain employs TRBV6-1 and TRBJ2-3; 8 bases are shared with TRBD2. The V segment lost 5 bases and the J segment 2 bases; nucleotides outside the gene matches: 9. CDR1 is MNHNS, CDR2 SASEGT, per germline. This CDR3 region has 16 residues. The CDR3 bases are TGTGCCAGCAGTCGACTTAGCGGGGCTGACACAGATACGCAGTATTTT. This translates into CASSRLSGADTDTQYF.

For this clonotype: At one end, the junction sequence differs from germline, possibly due to a read error. The CDR3 sequence: CASSLKTSGSTGTQYF. Here the CDR3 DNA reads TGTGCCAGCAGCCTGAAGACTAGCGGGAGCACAGGTACGCAGTATTTT. J is TRBJ2-3 and V is TRBV5-5, with 12 bases aligning to TRBD2. Germline assignment: CDR1 SGHKS and CDR2 YYEKEE (reference sequence). The CDR3 has 16 residues.

Concerning this clonotype itself: Germline and junction disagree at one end, which may indicate a read error. Here the CDR3 reads CASSPGGAAEAFF. Written as DNA, the CDR3 is TGTGCTAGCAGCCCCGGAGGGGCAGCTGAAGCTTTCTTT. The chain carries TRBV7-9 and TRBJ1-1, with D perhaps TRBD1 (5 bases). The length of the CDR3 is 13 residues. CDR1 and CDR2 from the germline V gene are SEHNR and FQNEAQ (reference sequence).